This T cell receptor (beta chain) emerged from a study of T cells in localized non-small cell lung cancer. The CDR3 sequence is 16 residues long. Germline V CDR1 and CDR2: SGHRS, YFSETQ. V shed 0 bases, J shed 7 bases, and the junction held 10 bases outside the gene matches. Libraries were prepared by immunoSEQ multiplex PCR; TCRdb keeps only in-frame clonotypes and omits some of them. Here the sample spans more than 30,000 clones, roughly 86% being singletons. The sample in question was peripheral blood mononuclear cells, obtained before any cancer treatment. The gene calls are TRBV5-1 and TRBJ1-1; 9 nucleotides align to TRBD1. This TCR derives from a woman aged 40-75 years with stage III lung adenocarcinoma. The CDR3 DNA is TGCGCCAGCAGCTTGGGGGAGCGGACAGGGGATAGTGAAGCTTTCTTT. It is translated as CASSLGERTGDSEAFF.